The 27 T cell receptor beta chains presented below share a single source sample, sequenced in a study of cytomegalovirus exposure and HLA in healthy donors. PCR used 60 Vbeta primers and 13 Jbeta primers. Only in-frame clones appear in the TCRdb table, and some are missing; sequencing was by immunoSEQ multiplex PCR. Here the sample spans around 170,000 clones, 80% to 85% being singletons. Sample: PBMCs. Source of these receptors: a man aged 35 to 55 in good health and CMV-seropositive.

The V gene is TRBV19, the J gene TRBJ2-7; D might be TRBD2 (5 bases). Germline-derived CDR1 and CDR2 are LNHDA and SQIVND (reference sequence). The CDR3 runs to 13 residues. V was cut by 1 base and J by 3 bases, with 7 bases left in between. The CDR3 DNA follows: TGTGCCAGTAGTATAGGCGGAGGCTACGAGCAGTACTTC. It is translated as CASSIGGGYEQYF.

This chain joins TRBV28 and TRBJ2-7; D may be TRBD1 (6 bases). CDR3 size: 14 residues. The V gene lost 5 bases and the J gene lost 2 bases, with 13 bases spanning the gap. CDR1 MDHEN and CDR2 SYDVKM come from the germline V gene. The CDR3 DNA reads TGTGCCAGCAGTACCGGGACACTACCCTACGAGCAGTACTTC. Encoded protein: CASSTGTLPYEQYF.

The V and J genes are TRBV7-2 and TRBJ1-2; D is uncertain. Germline CDR1 SGHTA, CDR2 FQGNSA. V was cut by 5 bases and J by 3 bases, with 19 bases left in between. The CDR3 totals 16 residues. The CDR3: CASSPPDRPGDYGYTF. CDR3 nucleotides: TGTGCCAGCAGCCCGCCGGACCGACCCGGGGACTATGGCTACACCTTC.

The chain couples TRBV30 to TRBJ1-2; D not certain. Trimming stripped 2 bases from V and 8 bases from J, with 15 bases between. Germline values: CDR1 GTSNPN, CDR2 SVGIG (reference sequence). The CDR3 is 13 residues long. CDR3 loop: CAWSPSQVGGYTF. The CDR3 bases are TGTGCCTGGAGTCCCAGCCAGGTTGGAGGCTACACCTTC.

This clone was observed once. V gene TRBV30 combines with J gene TRBJ1-1; tentatively, D is TRBD1 (5 bases). The CDR3 consists of 14 residues. V lost 2 bases and J 2 bases, leaving 12 bases between the germline ends. CDR1 and CDR2 from the germline V gene are GTSNPN and SVGIG (reference sequence). Here the CDR3 DNA reads TGTGCCTGGAGTTCACGGGGGTTTAACACTGAAGCTTTCTTT. Translation: CAWSSRGFNTEAFF.

The chain carries TRBV9 and TRBJ1-5; D is unresolved. CDR1 and CDR2 (germline): SGDLS, YYNGEE. This CDR3 spans 15 amino acids. Trimming took 0 bases from V and 8 from J, leaving 15 bases between them. In DNA, the CDR3 is TGTGCCAGCAGCGTAGATTGGTCCCCCGAGGAGCCCCAGCATTTT. It translates to CASSVDWSPEEPQHF.

J is TRBJ2-5 and V is TRBV5-8; weak D call: TRBD2 (6 bases). Germline V lookup: CDR1 SGHTS, CDR2 YDEGEE. The CDR3 extends over 16 amino acids. The ends were cut back, 3 bases at V and 1 base at J, with 16 bases in the middle. For the CDR3, the DNA is TGTGCCAGCAGCTCGGGAACGGCGGGGACCCAAGAGACCCAGTACTTC. Encoded protein: CASSSGTAGTQETQYF.

This sequence joins TRBV7-9 and TRBJ1-4; 7 bases line up with TRBD1. The CDR3 has 15 amino acids. Looked up from germline, CDR1 is SEHNR and CDR2 is FQNEAQ (reference sequence). The V gene end was trimmed by 6 bases and the J gene end by 4 bases; junction bases not matched to a gene: 8. This chain's CDR3 is CASSQDGTVNEKLFF. The CDR3 nucleotides are TGTGCCAGCAGTCAAGACGGGACAGTTAATGAAAAACTGTTTTTT.

This sequence joins TRBV6-5 and TRBJ2-7, with 11 bases lining up with TRBD2. There are 14 residues in the CDR3. The germline CDR1 and CDR2 sequences are MNHEY and SVGAGI. V gave up 7 bases and J gave up 3 bases; unmatched junction bases: 5. Written as DNA, the CDR3 is TGTGCCAGCAACCCGACTAGCGGGGACTACGAGCAGTACTTC. Translated: CASNPTSGDYEQYF.

The V call is TRBV10-3, the J call TRBJ2-1; D may be TRBD2 (6 bases). This CDR3 is 15 amino acids long. V was shortened by 0 bases and J by 2 bases, with 8 bases between the two germline ends. Per germline, CDR1 ENHRY and CDR2 SYGVKD. The CDR3 region is CAISESPGAYNEQFF. DNA of the CDR3: TGTGCCATCAGTGAGTCCCCGGGGGCCTACAATGAGCAGTTCTTC.

This rearrangement joins TRBV5-6 to TRBJ1-5, with D possibly being TRBD1 (5 bases). This CDR3 is built from 16 residues. CDR1 and CDR2 (germline): SGHDT, YYEEEE. V was pared by 0 bases and J by 5 bases, with 15 bases between. The CDR3 is CASSLGLDILDQPQHF. Here the CDR3 DNA reads TGTGCCAGCAGCTTGGGGCTGGACATTCTCGATCAGCCCCAGCATTTT.

In nucleotides, the CDR3 is TGTGCCAGCAGCTTAGCAGGGGGCGCGGGAGAGACCCAGTACTTC. It yields the protein CASSLAGGAGETQYF. The rearrangement joins TRBV11-2 to TRBJ2-5; 8 bases map to TRBD1. Trimming at V came to 1 base and at J to 4 bases, leaving 5 bases not matched to a gene. This CDR3 is built from 15 residues. CDR1 is SGHAT and CDR2 is FQNNGV in the germline V gene.

The chain carries TRBV5-1 and TRBJ2-5, with a possible D match to TRBD2 (7 bases). The CDR3 contains 13 residues. Germline values: CDR1 SGHRS, CDR2 YFSETQ. With 2 bases removed from V and 4 bases from J, the gap between germline ends came to 9 bases. CDR3 protein: CASSFGGRETQYF. The CDR3 DNA is TGCGCCAGCAGCTTCGGGGGGCGAGAGACCCAGTACTTC.

The chain is built from TRBV9 and TRBJ2-7; 12 positions match TRBD2. V shed 4 bases and J 4 bases; nucleotides not matched to a gene: 6. Germline values: CDR1 SGDLS, CDR2 YYNGEE. The CDR3 is 15 amino acids. CDR3 in amino acids: CASSPGLAGLYEQYF. The CDR3 bases are TGTGCCAGCAGCCCAGGACTAGCGGGGCTGTACGAGCAGTACTTC.

The chain is built from TRBV5-1 and TRBJ2-1; TRBD1 agrees at 9 bases. With V trimmed by 3 bases and J by 9 bases, 7 bases remained unmatched. This CDR3 has 14 residues. The germline CDR1 and CDR2 sequences are SGHRS and YFSETQ. The CDR3 loop reads CASSWTGAQGEQFF. The CDR3 bases are TGCGCCAGCAGCTGGACAGGGGCGCAGGGTGAGCAGTTCTTC.

This clone was detected once. The chain employs TRBV7-3 and TRBJ2-3; TRBD1 matches 8 bases. The CDR3 sequence is 13 residues long. Germline V gene lookup returns CDR1 SGHTA and CDR2 FQGTGA. The J segment lost 6 bases and the V segment lost 4 bases, leaving 3 bases of the junction unmatched. The CDR3 nucleotides are TGTGCCAGCAGCTGGACAGGGACGGATACGCAGTATTTT. It yields the protein CASSWTGTDTQYF.

This clone was picked up a small number of times. V gene TRBV10-3 combines with J gene TRBJ2-2, with 7 bases matching TRBD1. J was trimmed by 4 bases and V by 6 bases; bases with no gene match: 8. Germline V gene lookup returns CDR1 ENHRY and CDR2 SYGVKD. This CDR3 contains 15 residues. CDR3 coding DNA: TGTGCCATCAGCGGCCAGACAGGGAGCACCGGGGAGCTGTTTTTT. Its translation: CAISGQTGSTGELFF.

This chain links TRBV4-3 with TRBJ2-3; D gene ambiguous. V gave up 0 bases and J gave up 2 bases, with 6 bases separating them. The CDR3 has 14 amino acids. Germline CDR1 LGHNA, CDR2 YSLEER. For the CDR3, the DNA is TGCGCCAGCAGCCAAGATCCTTCCACAGATACGCAGTATTTT. Residues: CASSQDPSTDTQYF.

V and J are TRBV6-1 and TRBJ2-5; 9 bases align to TRBD2. The J call is uncertain, as TRBJ2-7 better fits the DNA end. Germline lookup yields CDR1 MNHNS and CDR2 SASEGT. CDR3 length: 15 residues. CDR3 loop: CASSEVRRGGYEQYF. The CDR3 DNA reads as TGTGCCAGCAGTGAAGTGAGGCGGGGGGGCTACGAGCAGTACTTC.

The chain combines TRBV30 with TRBJ2-3; 8 bases agree with TRBD1. This CDR3 has 14 residues. CDR1 is GTSNPN and CDR2 is SVGIG in the germline V gene (reference sequence). J was trimmed by 4 bases and V by 4 bases; bases with no gene match: 7. CDR3 nucleotide sequence: TGTGCCTGGACCAGGACAGGGTGGTCAGATACGCAGTATTTT. Residues: CAWTRTGWSDTQYF.

The chain couples TRBV7-9 to TRBJ2-3, with 7 nucleotides matching TRBD2. J was trimmed by 2 bases and V by 7 bases; bases with no gene match: 6. Germline lookup yields CDR1 SEHNR and CDR2 FQNEAQ (reference sequence). The CDR3 has 14 amino acids. CDR3 protein: CASIAGVHTDTQYF. CDR3 DNA sequence: TGTGCCAGCATTGCGGGGGTGCACACAGATACGCAGTATTTT. The whole variable domain, filled in from reference TRBV7-9 and TRBJ2-3, reads DTGVSQNPRHKITKRGQNVTFRCDPISEHNRLYWYRQTLGQGPEFLTYFQNEAQLEKSRLLSDRFSAERPKGSFSTLEIQRTEQGDSAMYLCASIAGVHTDTQYFGPGTRLTVL.

The V gene is TRBV6-6, the J gene TRBJ2-5; the match to TRBD1 covers 10 bases. Germline loops: CDR1 MNHNY, CDR2 SVGAGI (reference sequence). The CDR3 runs 14 residues. The trim removed 1 base at V and 5 bases at J, leaving 1 base unmatched. Here the CDR3 DNA reads TGTGCCAGCAGTTACTTGGGACAGGGGGAGACCCAGTACTTC. Its protein is CASSYLGQGETQYF.

The chain carries TRBV7-9 and TRBJ2-5; D is possibly TRBD1 (5 bases). Germline V gives CDR1 SEHNR, CDR2 FQNEAQ (reference sequence). Trimming shortened V by 5 bases and J by 9 bases, and 13 bases separated the two germline ends. The CDR3 is made up of 12 amino acids. The CDR3 nucleotides are TGTGCCAGCAGCCGACAGAGCCGGTCCCAGTACTTC. Protein product: CASSRQSRSQYF. Full variable domain (missing parts from reference TRBV7-9 and TRBJ2-5): DTGVSQNPRHKITKRGQNVTFRCDPISEHNRLYWYRQTLGQGPEFLTYFQNEAQLEKSRLLSDRFSAERPKGSFSTLEIQRTEQGDSAMYLCASSRQSRSQYFGPGTRLLVL.

The chain links TRBV27 to TRBJ2-7, with D perhaps TRBD2 (5 bases). This CDR3 region has 18 residues. The germline V gene encodes CDR1 MNHEY and CDR2 SMNVEV (reference sequence). Trimming pared 8 bases from V and 1 base from J, leaving 27 bases between. CDR3 sequence reads: CASGRRSDGVGKSYEQYF. The CDR3 nucleotides are TGTGCCAGCGGGCGCCGATCCGACGGGGTCGGGAAGTCCTACGAGCAGTACTTC.

In this sample, this clone turned up a few times. The J gene is TRBJ1-4, the V gene TRBV4-3; D is possibly TRBD1 (5 bases). Germline V gene sequence: CDR1 LGHNA, CDR2 YSLEER. The CDR3 sequence is 16 residues long. V lost 0 bases, J lost 4 bases, and 12 bases lay in between. The CDR3 sequence is CASSQDLGLSNEKLFF. In DNA, the CDR3 is TGCGCCAGCAGCCAAGATCTGGGGCTAAGTAATGAAAAACTGTTTTTT.

This chain's CDR3 is CASSLEGIPGGRNEQFF. The CDR3 DNA follows: TGCGCCAGCAGCTTGGAGGGAATTCCGGGGGGGCGAAATGAGCAGTTCTTC. V gene TRBV5-1 combines with J gene TRBJ2-1; 8 bases are shared with TRBD2. The germline V gene encodes CDR1 SGHRS and CDR2 YFSETQ. Trimming cost V 0 bases and J 7 bases; bases outside gene matches: 12. The CDR3 runs to 17 residues.

J is TRBJ1-2 and V is TRBV7-2, with D tentatively TRBD1 (5 bases). The CDR3 has 14 residues. The germline V gene has CDR1 SGHTA and CDR2 FQGNSA. Trimming removed 3 bases from V and 2 bases from J, with 10 bases in between. Here the CDR3 DNA reads TGTGCCAGCAGCTTTCGGGAGGGGAACTATGGCTACACCTTC. Protein: CASSFREGNYGYTF.